This T cell receptor beta chain comes out of a study of breast tumors, draining lymph nodes, adjacent tissues. Study conclusions and caveats: That most tumor T cells come from lymph nodes remained unproven. Tumors had less TCR diversity than lymph nodes, more than nontumor tissue.

The length of the CDR3 is 12 residues. Looked up from germline, CDR1 is WSHSY and CDR2 is SAAADI. Trimming cost V 7 bases and J 4 bases, with 10 bases left between them. TCRdb reprocessed the multiplex PCR reads with MiXCR, giving one entry per CDR3 protein. The data contain over 35,000 distinct CDR3 sequences, around a third of them seen just once; the ten biggest clones take up approximately 10%. The table lists this clonotype with many counts. The target antigen is unknown. Sample: breast tumor tissue. The V gene is TRBV10-2, the J gene TRBJ2-5; D unclear. The TCR originated in a female donor with breast cancer. Some clones in this sample may be carry-over from other donors' samples. The CDR3 DNA reads as TGCGCCAGCAACCATAATGGAGAGACCCAGTACTTC. Translation gives CASNHNGETQYF.